These T cell receptor beta chains were read from a single sample in a study of blood T cell repertoires in COVID-19. Repertoires were generated with immunoSEQ multiplex PCR, while TCRdb's copy carries only in-frame clones and drops some. The sample carries around 450,000 clones, around 91% recorded once. The sequenced sample consisted of PBMCs or T cells enriched from blood (not recorded which). These receptors all come from a man aged 18 to 35 who had recovered from COVID-19. The CDR3 runs from the conserved cysteine through the conserved F or W. Each record gives: V gene, clone size, J gene, D gene, CDR3 protein, CDR3 DNA. A D gene is named only where the DNA matches it firmly. Expanded clones get a size class; other rows say once, few or many, or leave the size out.

TRBV5-1,.,TRBJ2-1,.,CASRDTGKFYNEQFF,TGCGCCAGCAGGGATACAGGTAAATTCTACAATGAGCAGTTCTTC
TRBV14,once,TRBJ2-1,.,CASSLGGSAYNEQFF,TGTGCCAGCAGCCTGGGTGGGAGCGCCTACAATGAGCAGTTCTTC
TRBV6-5,.,TRBJ1-2,.,CASSYMEANYGYTF,TGTGCCAGCAGTTACATGGAGGCTAACTATGGCTACACCTTC
TRBV5-4,.,TRBJ1-4,.,CASSSGQREEKLFF,TGTGCCAGCAGCTCCGGGCAACGGGAGGAAAAACTGTTTTTT
TRBV6-5,.,TRBJ2-7,TRBD1,CASLKSGQGPYEQYF,TGTGCCAGCCTGAAAAGCGGACAGGGCCCCTACGAGCAGTACTTC
TRBV11-2,.,TRBJ1-2,.,CASTVFAANYGYTF,TGTGCCAGCACCGTATTTGCGGCTAACTATGGCTACACCTTC
TRBV9,.,TRBJ1-3,.,CASSVSGTWGDTIYF,TGTGCCAGCAGCGTTTCCGGGACATGGGGAGACACCATATATTTT
TRBV11-2,once,TRBJ1-2,.,CASSPPGRGSNYGYTF,TGTGCCAGCAGCCCACCGGGCAGGGGCTCTAACTATGGCTACACCTTC
TRBV3-1/TRBV3-2,once,TRBJ2-2,TRBD2,CASSDPSGGNTGELFF,TGTGCCAGCAGCGACCCTAGCGGGGGAAACACCGGGGAGCTGTTTTTT
TRBV28,.,TRBJ1-1,.,CASSLRTDNTEAFF,TGTGCCAGCAGTCTCCGGACAGACAACACTGAAGCTTTCTTT
TRBV5-1,once,TRBJ1-3,TRBD1,CASSLEGAHGNTIYF,TGCGCCAGCAGCCTCGAGGGGGCGCACGGAAACACCATATATTTT
TRBV3-1/TRBV3-2,.,TRBJ2-7,TRBD2,CASSPRTRAYEQYF,TGTGCCAGCAGCCCCCGGACTAGGGCCTACGAGCAGTACTTC
TRBV19,.,TRBJ1-1,TRBD1,CASSIQGATTEAFF,TGTGCCAGTAGTATTCAGGGGGCGACCACTGAAGCTTTCTTT
TRBV6-5,.,TRBJ1-1,.,CASSYGGTTEAFF,TGTGCCAGCAGTTACGGCGGGACCACTGAAGCTTTCTTT
TRBV11-2,.,TRBJ2-1,TRBD1,CASRSGQGVNNEQFF,TGTGCCAGCAGGTCCGGACAGGGGGTAAACAATGAGCAGTTCTTC
TRBV7-9,once,TRBJ2-7,.,CASSLAGSGPYEQYF,TGTGCCAGCAGCTTAGCCGGTAGCGGCCCCTACGAGCAGTACTTC
TRBV7-9,.,TRBJ2-5,TRBD2,CASSSAGAQYF,TGTGCCAGCAGCTCGGCGGGGGCCCAGTACTTC
TRBV7-9,once,TRBJ2-7,.,CASSPRGTYEQYF,TGTGCCAGCAGCCCCCGGGGTACCTACGAGCAGTACTTC
TRBV3-1/TRBV3-2,.,TRBJ1-5,.,CASSQDFVAGRSLQPQHF,TGTGCCAGCAGCCAAGATTTTGTTGCGGGGAGATCACTTCAGCCCCAGCATTTT
TRBV27,.,TRBJ1-2,.,CASSLRVGANYGYTF,TGTGCCAGCAGTTTACGGGTGGGAGCTAACTATGGCTACACCTTC
TRBV7-2,.,TRBJ2-3,.,CASSFGGGSTDTQYF,TGTGCCAGCAGCTTTGGCGGGGGCTCCACAGATACGCAGTATTTT
TRBV27,once,TRBJ2-7,TRBD1,CASSLQGAPTFPYEQYF,TGTGCCAGCAGTCTACAGGGGGCGCCGACCTTTCCCTACGAGCAGTACTTC
TRBV18,few,TRBJ1-1,.,CASSPQGFPEAFF,TGTGCCAGCTCACCTCAGGGCTTCCCTGAAGCTTTCTTT
TRBV27,few,TRBJ1-5,TRBD1,CASSNRGDQPQHF,TGTGCCAGCAGCAACAGGGGCGACCAGCCCCAGCATTTT
TRBV2,.,TRBJ2-5,TRBD2,CASRGTSLSETQYF,TGTGCCAGCAGGGGGACTAGCCTTAGTGAGACCCAGTACTTC
TRBV5-6,.,TRBJ2-7,TRBD1,CASSLAGTGADEQYF,TGTGCCAGCAGCTTGGCAGGGACAGGGGCCGACGAGCAGTACTTC
TRBV12-3/TRBV12-4,.,TRBJ2-1,.,CASSLSEEEQFF,TGTGCCAGCAGTTTATCGGAGGAAGAGCAGTTCTTC
TRBV5-4,.,TRBJ2-3,TRBD1,CASSQTGSDTQYF,TGTGCCAGCAGCCAGACAGGGTCCGATACGCAGTATTTT
TRBV27,.,TRBJ1-1,.,CASSSRLRGTEAFF,TGTGCCAGCAGTTCCCGGTTACGAGGGACTGAAGCTTTCTTT
TRBV9,.,TRBJ1-1,TRBD1,CASSVTTGGRGTEAFF,TGTGCCAGCAGCGTAACGACAGGGGGTCGGGGCACTGAAGCTTTCTTT
TRBV9,.,TRBJ2-7,.,CASSVALLALSPYEQYF,TGTGCCAGCAGCGTAGCTCTGCTAGCCCTTTCACCCTACGAGCAGTACTTC
TRBV18,.,TRBJ1-4,TRBD1,CASSPQGLSGGNEKLFF,TGTGCCAGCTCTCCACAGGGGCTGTCAGGGGGCAATGAAAAACTGTTTTTT
TRBV11-3,.,TRBJ1-1,TRBD1,CASSTSDRGTRGAFF,TGTGCCAGCAGCACATCGGACAGGGGAACCCGAGGAGCTTTCTTT
TRBV14,.,TRBJ2-3,.,CASSHLTDTQYF,TGTGCCAGCAGCCACCTCACAGATACGCAGTATTTT
TRBV7-9,.,TRBJ1-1,.,CASRPGTNLNTEAFF,TGTGCCAGCAGACCCGGGACAAACCTGAACACTGAAGCTTTCTTT
TRBV19,.,TRBJ1-3,TRBD1,CASSTGDRVGNTIYF,TGTGCCAGTAGCACCGGTGACAGGGTCGGAAACACCATATATTTT
TRBV9,.,TRBJ2-1,TRBD2,CASSVTLASGRYNEQFF,TGTGCCAGCAGCGTAACTTTAGCTAGCGGGAGATACAATGAGCAGTTCTTC
TRBV19,.,TRBJ2-2,.,CASKSTDLTGELFF,TGTGCCAGTAAGAGCACAGACCTCACCGGGGAGCTGTTTTTT